Listed here is a single T cell receptor beta chain. The authors' processing: Researchers report that nucleated cell counts were estimated from reference gene primer amplification. Clones were read by immunoSEQ multiplex PCR, and TCRdb kept only the in-frame ones, dropping some. V, J and clone size were drawn from that table, and D and trimming were deduced from the DNA. The data show 150,000 to 200,000 clones, roughly nine tenths seen once. This entry comes from a study of blood T cell repertoires in COVID-19. The wider study: Nucleic acid was either cDNA or gDNA, and it came from T cells, B-cell-depleted T cells, or PBMCs.

The sequenced sample consisted of peripheral blood. This TCR came from a woman in her 70s with acute or convalescent COVID-19.

The CDR3 region is CASSLGTSTYEQYF. The CDR3 region has the DNA TGTGCCAGCAGCCTCGGGACTAGTACCTACGAGCAGTACTTC. This chain connects TRBV7-8 to TRBJ2-7; 8 bases are shared with TRBD2. V gave up 5 bases and J gave up 2 bases; unmatched junction bases: 5. CDR3 size: 14 residues. Germline V gene sequence: CDR1 SGHVS, CDR2 FQNEAQ.